The sequence of this TCR beta chain was determined in a study of spatial heterogeneity in lung cancer. Whole-study context: The follow-up PBMC samples were sequenced whenever they were available. The median time to follow-up was about two years after resection. Sequences of the beta chain were consistently detected in greater numbers than alpha-chain sequences.

Time point of the sample: blood at routine non-recurrence follow-up after resection. This clonotype turned up a few times. The CDR3 extends over 15 amino acids. Germline CDR1 and CDR2: SGDLS and YYNGEE. The trim removed 3 bases at V and 8 bases at J, leaving 8 bases unmatched. Each molecule of TCR cDNA was tagged with one unique molecular identifier. TCRdb re-derived calls from the 5' RACE reads in MiXCR, one entry per CDR3 protein. The data hold about 94,000 distinct CDR3 sequences, with approximately 19% observed a single time. The sequencing used PBMCs, collected at follow-up. This clonotype was obtained from a male donor with early-stage non-small cell lung cancer. This chain connects TRBV9 to TRBJ1-4; 9 bases are a match to TRBD1. The CDR3 sequence: CASSATTGGEEKLFF. As DNA, the CDR3 is TGTGCCAGCAGCGCAACGACAGGGGGAGAGGAAAAACTGTTTTTT.